A selection of T cell receptor beta chains follows, all from one sample in a study of T-cell reconstitution after alpha-beta-depleted transplantation in children. Each CDR3 protein is one row after TCRdb ran MiXCR on the PCR reads. The data hold nearly 400,000 distinct CDR3 sequences, with 20% observed a single time. The specimen comprised PBMCs from the stem cell graft donor, sampled from the stem cell graft. These receptors all stem from a human donor who donated a stem cell graft to a child with acute myeloid leukemia. Each CDR3 is given with its conserved first and last residue. D genes are given only for firm matches. The size of a clone is reported for some rows only, either as once, few or many, or as a class for expanded clones.

d_call clone_size j_call v_call cdr3_aa cdr3_nt
NA NA TRBJ1-2 TRBV29-1 CSVEDSRQFYGYTF TGCAGCGTTGAAGACTCGCGGCAGTTCTATGGCTACACCTTC
NA NA TRBJ1-1 TRBV12-3/TRBV12-4 CASSLAGVGGTEAFF TGTGCCAGCAGCTTAGCGGGGGTAGGCGGCACTGAAGCTTTCTTT
TRBD1 NA TRBJ2-7 TRBV27 CASSLKNRGSYEQYF TGTGCCAGCAGTTTAAAAAACAGGGGTAGCTACGAGCAGTACTTC
TRBD1 few TRBJ2-7 TRBV6-1 CASSDWARRTGTYEQYF TGTGCCAGCAGTGATTGGGCCAGGCGGACAGGCACCTACGAGCAGTACTTC
NA many TRBJ1-3 TRBV12-3/TRBV12-4 CASSLEGFGNTIYF TGTGCCAGCAGTTTAGAAGGGTTTGGAAACACCATATATTTT
NA few TRBJ2-1 TRBV5-1 CASSLSPGGSSYNEQFF TGCGCCAGCAGCTTGAGTCCAGGCGGAAGCTCCTACAATGAGCAGTTCTTC
NA few TRBJ2-5 TRBV28 CASSLQLTVTQYF TGTGCCAGCAGTCTCCAACTTACGGTGACCCAGTACTTC
NA NA TRBJ1-1 TRBV4-3 CASSQESRVGTEAFF TGCGCCAGCAGCCAAGAATCTAGGGTGGGCACTGAAGCTTTCTTT
NA many TRBJ2-1 TRBV20-1 CSARPLTYNEQFF TGCAGTGCTAGACCCCTGACTTACAATGAGCAGTTCTTC
TRBD2 NA TRBJ2-7 TRBV9 CASSVEPRTSGSYEQYF TGTGCCAGCAGCGTAGAGCCCAGGACTAGCGGCTCCTACGAGCAGTACTTC
NA few TRBJ2-1 TRBV7-9 CASSSGQRNEQFF TGTGCCAGCAGCTCCGGACAGCGCAATGAGCAGTTCTTC